The rows below give T cell receptor beta chains drawn from one sample of a study of blood T cells in healthy people across ages. TCRdb independently ran MiXCR on the 5' RACE reads; one entry per CDR3 protein. Here the sample spans 700,000 to 850,000 distinct CDR3 sequences, roughly 40% being singletons. The sample taken for sequencing was blood. The receptors derive from a man younger than 35 in good health. CDR3s leave out the opening cysteine and the closing phenylalanine or tryptophan. D genes are given only for firm matches.

v_call	d_call	j_call	cdr3_aa
TRBV12-3/TRBV12-4	NA	TRBJ1-1	ASSFVPNTEAF
TRBV29-1	TRBD1	TRBJ1-2	SAGGQGNYGYT
TRBV4-3	NA	TRBJ2-3	ASSLSGGESTDTQY
TRBV5-1	NA	TRBJ1-2	ASRLGTGGYT
TRBV7-9	TRBD1	TRBJ1-1	ANNPGTARPEAF
TRBV20-1	TRBD1	TRBJ1-1	SARRGGVGAEAF
TRBV7-2	NA	TRBJ2-5	ASSLGVHQETQY
TRBV5-1	TRBD1	TRBJ2-2	ASSLETRTGNTGELF
TRBV27	TRBD1	TRBJ2-3	ASSLYRGVDTQY
TRBV4-3	NA	TRBJ1-1	ASSQDLLNTGAF
TRBV25-1	NA	TRBJ1-2	ASSDAVSYT
TRBV7-9	TRBD2	NA	ASSSRLAGAKETQY
TRBV11-1	TRBD1	TRBJ2-2	ASSRTGDNTGELF
TRBV6-2/TRBV6-3	TRBD2	TRBJ2-1	ASRRTSGAYNEQF
TRBV5-4	TRBD1	TRBJ1-6	ASSLGQISSPLH
TRBV7-9	NA	TRBJ1-2	ASGEGQSSNYGYT
TRBV6-6	TRBD2	TRBJ2-3	ASKASGELDTQY
TRBV10-3	TRBD1	TRBJ2-2	AISESGGLNTGELF
TRBV12-3/TRBV12-4	NA	TRBJ1-1	ASSWSEYTEAF
TRBV6-2/TRBV6-3	NA	TRBJ2-3	ASSILGAGTDTQY
TRBV14	NA	TRBJ2-3	ANSPLTDTQY
TRBV29-1	NA	TRBJ2-3	SVSDNREPDTQY
TRBV20-1	NA	TRBJ1-1	SAPQPGGGYTEAF
TRBV11-2	NA	TRBJ1-2	ASSLRAPGTLYGYT
TRBV5-1	NA	TRBJ2-3	ASKDAVLVTDTQY
TRBV9	TRBD2	TRBJ2-3	ASSPPGLAGTDTQY
TRBV7-2	NA	TRBJ2-4	ASSSGYIQY
TRBV19	TRBD1	TRBJ2-2	ASSRDRGPGELF
TRBV27	NA	TRBJ1-4	ASSHEGGELF
TRBV5-1	TRBD2	TRBJ2-1	ASSLSAGGPGEQF
TRBV6-2/TRBV6-3	NA	TRBJ2-3	ASSQLIRTRVRDTQY
TRBV7-9	NA	TRBJ1-1	ASTPGARGEAF
TRBV20-1	TRBD1	TRBJ1-2	SAPSPGQRGRT
TRBV20-1	TRBD2	TRBJ2-3	SARDASSGGADTQY
TRBV20-1	NA	TRBJ2-5	SAEDQSNLLNEQY
TRBV10-3	NA	TRBJ2-5	AISWTDQETQY
TRBV4-1	NA	TRBJ2-3	ASSQERGASPDTQY
TRBV7-9	NA	TRBJ1-6	ASSRDFGNSPLH
TRBV9	TRBD1	TRBJ2-1	ASSIGQGVSSYNEQF
TRBV6-5	NA	TRBJ2-1	ASTDGGSSYNEQF
TRBV7-8	NA	TRBJ1-5	ASSLATVGNQPQH
TRBV10-3	TRBD1	TRBJ1-2	AIKGQGANANYGYT
TRBV5-1	TRBD1	TRBJ1-5	ASSLDRGGQPQH